Listed below are T cell receptor beta chains from one sample, sequenced in a study of blood T cell repertoires in COVID-19. The method was immunoSEQ multiplex PCR; TCRdb's version includes in-frame clones alone and lacks a portion of them. The data show about 140,000 clones, around 86% seen once. Sequences were obtained from peripheral blood. The receptors shown here come from a human donor in a cohort sampled during active COVID-19. The CDR3 runs from the conserved cysteine through the conserved F or W. The order of the fields is D gene, clone size, J gene, V gene, CDR3 protein, CDR3 DNA. D genes are given only for firm matches. Expanded clones get a size class; other rows say once, few or many, or leave the size out.

d_call: TRBD2
clone_size: -
j_call: TRBJ2-7
v_call: TRBV11-2
cdr3_aa: CASSSGLGEQYF
cdr3_nt: TGTGCCAGCAGCTCCGGACTAGGCGAGCAGTACTTC

d_call: TRBD1
clone_size: -
j_call: TRBJ1-2
v_call: TRBV18
cdr3_aa: CASSPSQGAGYGYTF
cdr3_nt: TGTGCCAGCTCACCCTCACAGGGGGCAGGGTATGGCTACACCTTC

d_call: -
clone_size: -
j_call: TRBJ1-1
v_call: TRBV6-2/TRBV6-3
cdr3_aa: CASSYSQFAGLGTEAFF
cdr3_nt: TGTGCCAGCAGTTACTCGCAGTTTGCAGGGCTGGGCACTGAAGCTTTCTTT

d_call: -
clone_size: -
j_call: TRBJ2-1
v_call: TRBV7-3
cdr3_aa: CASSQGHGIGEQFF
cdr3_nt: TGTGCCAGCAGCCAGGGACACGGAATAGGTGAGCAGTTCTTC

d_call: TRBD1
clone_size: few
j_call: TRBJ1-6
v_call: TRBV6-5
cdr3_aa: CASRRTGRMSPLHF
cdr3_nt: TGTGCCAGCAGGAGGACAGGGAGAATGTCACCCCTCCACTTT

d_call: TRBD1
clone_size: -
j_call: TRBJ2-7
v_call: TRBV7-6
cdr3_aa: CASSPGQGDYEQYF
cdr3_nt: TGTGCCAGCAGCCCGGGACAGGGGGATTACGAGCAGTACTTC

d_call: -
clone_size: -
j_call: TRBJ2-1
v_call: TRBV5-1
cdr3_aa: CASSPPLAGDEQFF
cdr3_nt: TGCGCCAGCAGCCCGCCACTAGCAGGCGATGAGCAGTTCTTC

d_call: -
clone_size: -
j_call: TRBJ2-2
v_call: TRBV9
cdr3_aa: CASSVKQGSNTGELFF
cdr3_nt: TGTGCCAGCAGCGTAAAACAGGGTAGTAACACCGGGGAGCTGTTTTTT

d_call: -
clone_size: -
j_call: TRBJ2-1
v_call: TRBV5-1
cdr3_aa: CASGLHLGRVRGWFF
cdr3_nt: TGCGCCAGCGGCCTTCACCTGGGGAGGGTCAGGGGTTGGTTCTTC

d_call: -
clone_size: -
j_call: TRBJ2-7
v_call: TRBV12-3/TRBV12-4
cdr3_aa: CASSLWLAEQYF
cdr3_nt: TGTGCCAGCAGTTTGTGGTTGGCCGAGCAGTACTTC

d_call: TRBD2
clone_size: once
j_call: TRBJ2-1
v_call: TRBV3-1/TRBV3-2
cdr3_aa: CASSHFGTSSYNEQFF
cdr3_nt: TGTGCCAGCAGCCACTTTGGGACTAGCTCCTACAATGAGCAGTTCTTC

d_call: TRBD1
clone_size: -
j_call: TRBJ1-2
v_call: TRBV19
cdr3_aa: CASSLGQTYYGYTF
cdr3_nt: TGTGCCAGTAGTTTGGGACAGACTTACTATGGCTACACCTTC

d_call: TRBD1
clone_size: -
j_call: TRBJ2-6
v_call: TRBV5-1
cdr3_aa: CASSARRDSSGANVLTF
cdr3_nt: TGCGCCAGCAGCGCCCGACGGGACAGCTCTGGGGCCAACGTCCTGACTTTC

d_call: TRBD1
clone_size: -
j_call: TRBJ1-4
v_call: TRBV28
cdr3_aa: CASSRGPATNEKLFF
cdr3_nt: TGTGCCAGCAGTAGGGGGCCAGCAACTAATGAAAAACTGTTTTTT

d_call: TRBD1
clone_size: -
j_call: TRBJ1-1
v_call: TRBV3-1/TRBV3-2
cdr3_aa: CASSPSGTGRFQGAEAFF
cdr3_nt: TGTGCCAGCAGCCCATCCGGGACAGGGCGTTTCCAGGGCGCTGAAGCTTTCTTT

d_call: TRBD2
clone_size: once
j_call: TRBJ2-1
v_call: TRBV27
cdr3_aa: CASSLGTSGLREQFF
cdr3_nt: TGTGCCAGCAGTCTTGGGACTAGCGGCTTAAGAGAGCAGTTCTTC

d_call: TRBD1
clone_size: -
j_call: TRBJ1-5
v_call: TRBV7-8
cdr3_aa: CASSSLTGIGQPQHF
cdr3_nt: TGTGCCAGCAGCTCCTTGACAGGGATCGGTCAGCCCCAGCATTTT

d_call: TRBD2
clone_size: once
j_call: TRBJ2-7
v_call: TRBV3-1/TRBV3-2
cdr3_aa: CASSLGTSGIPSLEQYF
cdr3_nt: TGTGCCAGCAGCCTTGGGACTAGCGGGATCCCTTCACTCGAGCAGTACTTC